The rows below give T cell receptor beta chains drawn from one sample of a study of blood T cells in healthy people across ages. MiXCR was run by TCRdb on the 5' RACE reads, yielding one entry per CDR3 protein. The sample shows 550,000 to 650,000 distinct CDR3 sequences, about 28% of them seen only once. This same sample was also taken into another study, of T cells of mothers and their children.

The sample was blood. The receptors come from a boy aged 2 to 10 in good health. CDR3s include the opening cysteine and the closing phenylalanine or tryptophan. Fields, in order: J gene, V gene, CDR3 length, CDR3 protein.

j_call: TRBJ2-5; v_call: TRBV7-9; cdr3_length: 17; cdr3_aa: CASRNGLAGGHQETQYF
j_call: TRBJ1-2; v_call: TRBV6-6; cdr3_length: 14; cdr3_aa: CASSLPTRGDGYTF
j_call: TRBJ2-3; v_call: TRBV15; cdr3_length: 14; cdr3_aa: CATRSGQRTDTQYF
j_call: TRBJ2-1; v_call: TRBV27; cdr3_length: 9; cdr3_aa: CASDDEQFF
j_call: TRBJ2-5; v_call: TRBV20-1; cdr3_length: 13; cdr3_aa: CSASPHIQETQYF
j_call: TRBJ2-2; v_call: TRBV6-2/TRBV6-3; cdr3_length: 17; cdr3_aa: CASSYSVRGTNAGELFF
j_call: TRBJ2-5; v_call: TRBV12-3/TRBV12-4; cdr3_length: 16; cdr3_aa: CASSYSGGPDRETQYF
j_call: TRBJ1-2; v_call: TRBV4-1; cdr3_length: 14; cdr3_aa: CASSQVTALYGYTF
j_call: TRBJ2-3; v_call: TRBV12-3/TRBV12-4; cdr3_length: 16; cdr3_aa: CASTIEWGGGTDTQYF
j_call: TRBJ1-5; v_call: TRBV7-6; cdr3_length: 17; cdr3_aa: CASSQTPGQGSGQPQHF
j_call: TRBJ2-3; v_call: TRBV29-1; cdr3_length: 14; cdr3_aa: CSATPGTSTDTQYF
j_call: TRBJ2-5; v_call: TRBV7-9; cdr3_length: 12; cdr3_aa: CASSPEGQTQYF
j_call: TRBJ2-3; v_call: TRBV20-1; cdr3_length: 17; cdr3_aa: CSANRLAGLTSTDTQYF
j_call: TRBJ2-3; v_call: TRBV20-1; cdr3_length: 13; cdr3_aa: CSARPYSTDTRYF
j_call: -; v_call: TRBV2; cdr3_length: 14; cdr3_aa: CASSGRTRDYEQYF
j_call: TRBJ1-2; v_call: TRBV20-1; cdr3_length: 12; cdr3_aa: CSAGSERNGYTF
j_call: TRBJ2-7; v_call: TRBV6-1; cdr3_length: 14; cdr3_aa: CASSREGSSYEQYF
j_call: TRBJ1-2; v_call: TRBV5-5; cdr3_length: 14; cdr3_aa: CASSLGRLNYGYTF
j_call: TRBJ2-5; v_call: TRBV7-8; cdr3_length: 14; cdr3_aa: CASSLGSSGSYPDF
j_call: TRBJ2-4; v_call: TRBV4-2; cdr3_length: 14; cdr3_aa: CASSQDHEGNIQYF
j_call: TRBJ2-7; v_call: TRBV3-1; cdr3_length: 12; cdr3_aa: CASSQVPGEQYF
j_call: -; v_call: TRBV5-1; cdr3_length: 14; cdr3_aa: CASSLDAGSYEQYF
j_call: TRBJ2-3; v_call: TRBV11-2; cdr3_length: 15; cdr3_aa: CASSSPATSTDTQYF
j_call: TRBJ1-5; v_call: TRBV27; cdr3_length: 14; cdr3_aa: CASSPVSSNQPQHF
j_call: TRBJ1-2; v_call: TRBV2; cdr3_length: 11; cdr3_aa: CASSGTGGYTF
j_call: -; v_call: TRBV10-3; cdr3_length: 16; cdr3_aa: CAIRGRPGTGAYEQYF
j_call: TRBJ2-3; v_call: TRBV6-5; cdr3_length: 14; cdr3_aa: CASSSRGGGDTQYF
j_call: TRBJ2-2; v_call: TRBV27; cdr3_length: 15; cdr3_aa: CASSPDVGGTGELFF
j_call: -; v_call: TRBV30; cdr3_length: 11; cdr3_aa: CAWSRAYEQYF
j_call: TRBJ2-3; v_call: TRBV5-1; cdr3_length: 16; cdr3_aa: CASSSGTGGTTDTQYF
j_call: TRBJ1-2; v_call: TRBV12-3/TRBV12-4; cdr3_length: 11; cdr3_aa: CASSASYGYTF